This section outlines one TCR beta chain sequence together with its context. The specificity of this receptor is unknown. No base-level quality is on record; no much larger clone is a single base apart. CDR1 and CDR2 (LGHNT, FRNRAP) derive from the germline V gene. Ends trimmed: V by 10 bases, J by 2 bases; bases unmatched to a gene: 11. The CDR3 has 14 amino acids, counting the end cysteine and phenylalanine. Solely the CDR3 DNA is kept, with 42 bases framed from the first base. This entry is derived from a study of T cell repertoires in cytomegalovirus infection (dated by TCRdb to 2018 to 2020). With regard to the full study: Peptide stimulations targeted recently identified HLA-C-restricted CMV epitopes, whose presentation resists viral immunomodulation, together with well-studied HLA-B-restricted epitopes. Because public TCR beta signatures pointed to carriage of CMV infection together with the matching HLA type, the HLA type of each donor mattered for the analysis. Results and caveats for the whole study, not just this receptor: Carriers of CMV infection plus the relevant HLA type were discriminated by the cumulative frequency of public TCR beta family members in the study cohort and in an independent roughly 350-donor cohort. The ex vivo response was dominated by HLA-C-restricted CMV-specific TCR beta clonotypes, and the single most frequent clonotype in two of eight donors was supplied by these HLA-C-restricted clonotypes.

The listed sequencing device is Illumina HiSeq 1500. The public reads were reanalyzed by TCRdb: fastp trimming at Q25, MiXCR alignment, in-frame beta chains only. Each entry merges the rows of one CDR3 protein and shows their most common DNA and genes. The sample includes approximately 350,000 distinct CDR3 sequences, with roughly 36% observed a single time. Around an eighth of the sample is held by the ten biggest clonotypes. What the treatment or condition label conveys for this sample: in vitro stimulation with specific CMV peptide epitopes to enrich CMV-specific T cells. The sequencing used cultured PBMCs, collected from culture after CMV antigen stimulation. The V and J segments used are TRBV12-5 and TRBJ2-7; 7 nucleotides in the junction match TRBD2. The clonotype comes from a human donor in good health (CMV status not recorded). Some clones in this sample may be carry-over from other donors' samples. The CDR3 protein sequence reads: CAIVTRDYTYEQYF. The nucleotides read TGTGCTATTGTCACCCGGGACTACACCTACGAGCAGTACTTC.